Listed below are T cell receptor beta chains from one sample, sequenced in a study of cytomegalovirus exposure and HLA in healthy donors. Only in-frame clones appear in the TCRdb table, and some are missing; sequencing was by immunoSEQ multiplex PCR. The sample shows approximately 190,000 clones, 75% to 80% of them seen only once. Sample: PBMCs. These receptor sequences come from a woman between 25 and 40 years old in good health and CMV-seropositive. Each CDR3 is given with its conserved first and last residue. The D gene is left open where the match is weak.

D gene: NA; V gene: TRBV5-1; CDR3 protein: CASSVELANYGYTF
D gene: NA; V gene: TRBV28; CDR3 protein: CASSPLSRERYNEQFF
D gene: NA; V gene: TRBV29-1; CDR3 protein: CSGKGDTEAFF
D gene: NA; V gene: TRBV4-3; CDR3 protein: CASSPGFGGRDEQFF
D gene: NA; V gene: TRBV15; CDR3 protein: CATSSRDYSNQPQHF
D gene: TRBD2; V gene: TRBV5-1; CDR3 protein: CASSLELAGYEQYF
D gene: NA; V gene: TRBV6-5; CDR3 protein: CASTRSGETQYF
D gene: TRBD2; V gene: TRBV19; CDR3 protein: CASSTVAGGYNEQFF
D gene: TRBD1; V gene: TRBV5-1; CDR3 protein: CASSFDRGSGELFF
D gene: TRBD2; V gene: TRBV7-9; CDR3 protein: CASSRTERGGGETQYF
D gene: TRBD1; V gene: TRBV10-3; CDR3 protein: CAISEGTGREPQHF
D gene: NA; V gene: TRBV7-9; CDR3 protein: CASGGRLGGNEKLFF
D gene: NA; V gene: TRBV5-6; CDR3 protein: CASSLGLRSNQPQHF
D gene: TRBD1; V gene: TRBV6-1; CDR3 protein: CASSEIPPGQVTSYEQYF
D gene: TRBD1; V gene: TRBV27; CDR3 protein: CASGTKQGYSGNTIYF
D gene: TRBD2; V gene: TRBV4-1; CDR3 protein: CASSLPGGRGSTDTQYF
D gene: TRBD1; V gene: TRBV28; CDR3 protein: CASSSLRTGPEAFF
D gene: NA; V gene: TRBV28; CDR3 protein: CASSGAEWVYEQYF
D gene: TRBD1; V gene: TRBV19; CDR3 protein: CASRDRGTNQPQHF
D gene: NA; V gene: TRBV4-1; CDR3 protein: CASSQEWTENTEAFF
D gene: NA; V gene: TRBV6-1; CDR3 protein: CASSERGSTDTQYF
D gene: NA; V gene: TRBV28; CDR3 protein: CASSFPLHQPQHF
D gene: TRBD1; V gene: TRBV5-6; CDR3 protein: CASSRAGTAYQPQHF
D gene: TRBD2; V gene: TRBV28; CDR3 protein: CASSSGLAENNEQFF
D gene: TRBD1; V gene: TRBV6-4; CDR3 protein: CASSAAGTGAYEQYF
D gene: NA; V gene: TRBV7-2; CDR3 protein: CASSLRRIGDEQFF
D gene: TRBD2; V gene: TRBV7-8; CDR3 protein: CASSLRLAGNYGETQYF
D gene: NA; V gene: TRBV28; CDR3 protein: CASRVSTSYNEQFF
D gene: TRBD1; V gene: TRBV2; CDR3 protein: CASSTTGGAREKLFF
D gene: NA; V gene: TRBV5-1; CDR3 protein: CASSLAGRGNTIYF
D gene: NA; V gene: TRBV5-5; CDR3 protein: CASSLVYVLEAFF
D gene: NA; V gene: TRBV20-1; CDR3 protein: CSARSYEQYF
D gene: TRBD2; V gene: TRBV7-9; CDR3 protein: CASSSLAGGPVEQFF
D gene: TRBD2; V gene: TRBV7-9; CDR3 protein: CASTLSGKYTDTQYF
D gene: NA; V gene: TRBV2; CDR3 protein: CASHVLGQSITDSPLHF
D gene: TRBD1; V gene: TRBV6-4; CDR3 protein: CASSSGTGSHHGYTF
D gene: TRBD1; V gene: TRBV4-2; CDR3 protein: CASSEMTGGNTEAFF
D gene: NA; V gene: TRBV15; CDR3 protein: CATSGGDDEKLFF
D gene: NA; V gene: TRBV19; CDR3 protein: CASSLDNSGANVLTF
D gene: TRBD2; V gene: TRBV5-6; CDR3 protein: CASSSGGSYEQYF
D gene: TRBD1; V gene: TRBV5-1; CDR3 protein: CASSSRDSGIEQFF
D gene: NA; V gene: TRBV5-1; CDR3 protein: CASSRGQAPPYNEQFF
D gene: NA; V gene: TRBV5-4; CDR3 protein: CASSLELRSTEAFF
D gene: TRBD2; V gene: TRBV11-2; CDR3 protein: CASSLLLADTDTQYF
D gene: TRBD1; V gene: TRBV11-3; CDR3 protein: CASSSVRGTVAGELFF
D gene: NA; V gene: TRBV4-1; CDR3 protein: CASSQVSGGNTIYF
D gene: TRBD2; V gene: TRBV11-2; CDR3 protein: CASSFMSSGSTDTQYF
D gene: NA; V gene: TRBV4-2; CDR3 protein: CASSAGKFTYEQYF
D gene: TRBD1; V gene: TRBV6-5; CDR3 protein: CVSRRDRGYEQYF
D gene: NA; V gene: TRBV5-1; CDR3 protein: CASSLAGAEYGYTF
D gene: TRBD1; V gene: TRBV7-2; CDR3 protein: CASSLGGTADYGYTF
D gene: NA; V gene: TRBV5-1; CDR3 protein: CASSSSSTDTQYF
D gene: TRBD2; V gene: TRBV13; CDR3 protein: CASSLRLAGDDEQFF